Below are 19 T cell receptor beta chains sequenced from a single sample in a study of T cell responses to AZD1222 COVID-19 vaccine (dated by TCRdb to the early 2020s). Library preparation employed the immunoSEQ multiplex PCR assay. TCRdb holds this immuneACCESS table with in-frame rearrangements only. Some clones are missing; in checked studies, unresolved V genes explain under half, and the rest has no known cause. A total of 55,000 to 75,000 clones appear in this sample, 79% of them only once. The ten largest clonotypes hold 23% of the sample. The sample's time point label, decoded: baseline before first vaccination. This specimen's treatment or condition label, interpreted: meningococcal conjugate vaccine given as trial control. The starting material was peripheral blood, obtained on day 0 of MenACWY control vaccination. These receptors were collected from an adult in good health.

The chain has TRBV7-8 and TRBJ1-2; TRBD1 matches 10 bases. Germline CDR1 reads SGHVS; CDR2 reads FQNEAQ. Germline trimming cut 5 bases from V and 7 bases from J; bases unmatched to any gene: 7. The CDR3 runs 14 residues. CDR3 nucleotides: TGTGCCAGCAGCCCCCCCGGGACAGGGGTTGGCTACACCTTC. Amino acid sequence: CASSPPGTGVGYTF.

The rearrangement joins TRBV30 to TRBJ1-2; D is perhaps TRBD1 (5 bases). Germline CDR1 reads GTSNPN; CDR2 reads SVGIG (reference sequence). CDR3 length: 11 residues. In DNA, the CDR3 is TGTGCAGGGGTATACAGAGAAGGCTACACCTTC. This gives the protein CAGVYREGYTF.

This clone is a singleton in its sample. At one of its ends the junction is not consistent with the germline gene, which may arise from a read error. The CDR3, as DNA: TGTGCCAGCAGGGTGGTCCTAACAGGGGAGAACGCTGAAGCTTTCTTT. Protein product: CASRVVLTGENAEAFF. The chain employs TRBV28 and TRBJ1-1; 7 bases match TRBD1. The CDR3 totals 16 residues. Germline V gene lookup returns CDR1 MDHEN and CDR2 SYDVKM. Full variable domain (outside the CDR3, taken from reference TRBV28 and TRBJ1-1): DVKVTQSSRYLVKRTGEKVFLECVQDMDHENMFWYRQDPGLGLRLIYFSYDVKMKEKGDIPEGYSVSREKKERFSLILESASTNQTSMYLCASRVVLTGENAEAFFGQGTRLTVV.

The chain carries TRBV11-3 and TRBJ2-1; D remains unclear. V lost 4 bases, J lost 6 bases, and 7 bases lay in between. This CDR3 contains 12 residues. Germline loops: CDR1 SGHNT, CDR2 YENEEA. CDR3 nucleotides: TGTGCCAGCAGCTCGACGGCCAATGAGCAGTTCTTC. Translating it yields CASSSTANEQFF.

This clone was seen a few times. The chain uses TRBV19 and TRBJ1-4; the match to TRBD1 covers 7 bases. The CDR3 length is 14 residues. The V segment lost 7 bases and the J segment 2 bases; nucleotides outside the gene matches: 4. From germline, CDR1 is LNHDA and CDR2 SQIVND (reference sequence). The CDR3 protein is CASMETGTNEKLFF. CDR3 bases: TGTGCCAGTATGGAGACAGGGACTAATGAAAAACTGTTTTTT.

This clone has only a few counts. The CDR3 reads CASSESGSRVGGYTF. CDR3 coding DNA: TGTGCCAGCAGTGAAAGCGGGAGCAGGGTCGGCGGCTACACCTTC. The V call is TRBV2, the J call TRBJ1-2, with D possibly TRBD1 on 5 matching bases. V gave up 2 bases and J gave up 8 bases, with 18 bases separating them. Germline CDR1 SNHLY, CDR2 FYNNEI. This CDR3 comprises 15 residues.

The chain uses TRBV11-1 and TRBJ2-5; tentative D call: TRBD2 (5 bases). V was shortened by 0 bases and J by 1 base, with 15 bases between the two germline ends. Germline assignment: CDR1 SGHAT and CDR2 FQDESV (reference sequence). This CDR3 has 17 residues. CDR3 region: CASSLAWEAAPQETQYF. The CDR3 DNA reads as TGTGCCAGCAGCTTAGCGTGGGAAGCGGCGCCCCAAGAGACCCAGTACTTC. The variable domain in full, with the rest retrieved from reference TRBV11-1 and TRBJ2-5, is EAEVAQSPRYKITEKSQAVAFWCDPISGHATLYWYRQILGQGPELLVQFQDESVVDDSQLPKDRFSAERLKGVDSTLKIQPAELGDSAMYLCASSLAWEAAPQETQYFGPGTRLLVL.

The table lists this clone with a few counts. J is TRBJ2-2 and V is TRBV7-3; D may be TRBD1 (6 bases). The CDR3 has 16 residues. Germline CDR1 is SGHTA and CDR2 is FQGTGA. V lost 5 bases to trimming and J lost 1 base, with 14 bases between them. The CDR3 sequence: CASSPKGTLNTGELFF. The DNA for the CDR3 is TGTGCCAGCAGCCCGAAGGGGACACTGAACACCGGGGAGCTGTTTTTT.

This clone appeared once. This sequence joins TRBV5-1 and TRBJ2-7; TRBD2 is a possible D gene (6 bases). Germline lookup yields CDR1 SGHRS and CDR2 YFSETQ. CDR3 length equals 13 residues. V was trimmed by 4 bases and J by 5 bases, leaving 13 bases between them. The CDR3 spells CASSPGTRNEQYF. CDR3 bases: TGCGCCAGCAGCCCCGGGACTCGGAACGAGCAGTACTTC.

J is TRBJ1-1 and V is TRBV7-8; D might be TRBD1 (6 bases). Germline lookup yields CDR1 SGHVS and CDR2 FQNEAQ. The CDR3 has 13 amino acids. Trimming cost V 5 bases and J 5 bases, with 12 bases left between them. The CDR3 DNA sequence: TGTGCCAGCAGCCCCCACAGGGATACTGAAGCTTTCTTT. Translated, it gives CASSPHRDTEAFF.

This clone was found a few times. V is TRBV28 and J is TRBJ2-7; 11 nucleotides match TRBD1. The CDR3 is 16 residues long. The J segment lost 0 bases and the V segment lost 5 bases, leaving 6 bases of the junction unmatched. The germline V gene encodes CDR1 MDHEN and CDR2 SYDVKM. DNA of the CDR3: TGTGCCAGCAGTGGGGTAGGGACAGGGGGCTCCTACGAGCAGTACTTC. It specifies CASSGVGTGGSYEQYF. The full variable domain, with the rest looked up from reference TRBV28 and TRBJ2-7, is DVKVTQSSRYLVKRTGEKVFLECVQDMDHENMFWYRQDPGLGLRLIYFSYDVKMKEKGDIPEGYSVSREKKERFSLILESASTNQTSMYLCASSGVGTGGSYEQYFGPGTRLTVT.

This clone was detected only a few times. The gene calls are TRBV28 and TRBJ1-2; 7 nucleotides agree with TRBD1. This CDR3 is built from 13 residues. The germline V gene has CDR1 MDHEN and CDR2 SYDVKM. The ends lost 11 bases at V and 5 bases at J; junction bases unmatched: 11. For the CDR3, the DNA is TGTGCCGCCGGGATGGGACAGCTTTATGGCTACACCTTC. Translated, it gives CAAGMGQLYGYTF.

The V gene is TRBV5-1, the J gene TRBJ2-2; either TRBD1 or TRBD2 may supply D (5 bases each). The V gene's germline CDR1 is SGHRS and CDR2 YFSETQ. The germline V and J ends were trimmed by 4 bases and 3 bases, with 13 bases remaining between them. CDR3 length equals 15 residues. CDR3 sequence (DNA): TGCGCCAGCAGCCTTTCCGGGGCAGACACCGGGGAGCTGTTTTTT. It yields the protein CASSLSGADTGELFF.

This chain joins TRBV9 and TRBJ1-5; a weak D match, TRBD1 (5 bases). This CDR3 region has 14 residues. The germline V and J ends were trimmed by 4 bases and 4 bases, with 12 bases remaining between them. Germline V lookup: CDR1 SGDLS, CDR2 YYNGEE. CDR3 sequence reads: CASSRGDWNQPQHF. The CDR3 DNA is TGTGCCAGCAGCCGAGGGGACTGGAATCAGCCCCAGCATTTT. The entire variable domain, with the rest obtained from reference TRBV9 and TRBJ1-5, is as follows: DSGVTQTPKHLITATGQRVTLRCSPRSGDLSVYWYQQSLDQGLQFLIQYYNGEERAKGNILERFSAQQFPDLHSELNLSSLELGDSALYFCASSRGDWNQPQHFGDGTRLSIL.

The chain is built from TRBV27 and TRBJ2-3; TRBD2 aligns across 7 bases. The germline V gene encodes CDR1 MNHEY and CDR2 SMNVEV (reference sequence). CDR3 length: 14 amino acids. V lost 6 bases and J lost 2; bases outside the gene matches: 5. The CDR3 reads CASRKAGSTDTQYF. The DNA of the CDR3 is TGTGCCAGCAGAAAAGCGGGGTCCACAGATACGCAGTATTTT.

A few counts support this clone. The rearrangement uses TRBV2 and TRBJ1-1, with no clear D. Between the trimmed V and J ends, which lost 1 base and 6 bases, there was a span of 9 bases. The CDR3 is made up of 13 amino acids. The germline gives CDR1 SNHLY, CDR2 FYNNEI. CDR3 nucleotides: TGTGCCAGCAGTGAAGTCCTCGGGGCTGAAGCTTTCTTT. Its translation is CASSEVLGAEAFF.

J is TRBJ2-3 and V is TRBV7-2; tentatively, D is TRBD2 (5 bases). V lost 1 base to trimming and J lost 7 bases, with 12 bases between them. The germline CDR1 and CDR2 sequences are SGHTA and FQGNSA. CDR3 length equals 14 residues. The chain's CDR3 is CASSLEMGGYTQYF. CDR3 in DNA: TGTGCCAGCAGCTTAGAAATGGGCGGGTATACGCAGTATTTT.

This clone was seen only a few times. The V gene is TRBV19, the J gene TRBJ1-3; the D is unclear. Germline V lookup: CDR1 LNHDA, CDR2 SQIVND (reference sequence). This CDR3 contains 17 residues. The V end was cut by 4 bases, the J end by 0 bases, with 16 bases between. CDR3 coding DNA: TGTGCCAGTAGTACTGGACCCTTGAGCATCTCTGGAAACACCATATATTTT. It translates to CASSTGPLSISGNTIYF.

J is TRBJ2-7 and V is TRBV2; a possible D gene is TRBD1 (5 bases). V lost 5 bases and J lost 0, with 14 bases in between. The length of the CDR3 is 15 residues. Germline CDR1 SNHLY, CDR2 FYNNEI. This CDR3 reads CASSPSRQGSYEQYF. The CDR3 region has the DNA TGTGCCAGCAGTCCAAGTCGGCAGGGCTCCTACGAGCAGTACTTC.